The rows below give T cell receptor beta chains drawn from one sample of a study of shared clonotypes between healthy human individuals. Profiled with immunoSEQ multiplex PCR; TCRdb holds only in-frame clones, not every one. The table includes a few million clones, more than 90% detected once. The sequenced sample consisted of naive CD4+ T cells sorted from blood. These receptors were obtained from a man aged 18 to 30 in good health. Both conserved end residues are part of each CDR3. The order of the fields is clone size, D gene, V gene, J gene, CDR3 protein, CDR3 DNA. The D gene is left open where the match is weak. Clone size appears in some rows only: once, few, many, or a class for an expanded clone.

-	TRBD1	TRBV27	TRBJ1-4	CASSLFQGGEKLFF	TGTGCCAGCAGTTTATTTCAGGGGGGAGAAAAACTGTTTTTT
-	TRBD1	TRBV10-3	TRBJ2-3	CASTRDSATDTQYF	TGTGCCTCAACCCGGGACAGCGCTACAGATACGCAGTATTTT
-	-	TRBV10-3	TRBJ1-5	CAISESGSLSNQPQHF	TGTGCCATCAGTGAGTCGGGCAGCCTTAGCAATCAGCCCCAGCATTTT
-	-	TRBV6-5	TRBJ1-1	CASSYSRTGATEAFF	TGTGCCAGCAGTTACTCTAGGACCGGGGCAACTGAAGCTTTCTTT
once	-	TRBV19	TRBJ2-3	CASSMVGQQFSTDTQYF	TGTGCCAGTAGTATGGTTGGACAGCAATTCAGCACAGATACGCAGTATTTT
-	TRBD2	TRBV7-2	TRBJ2-3	CASSLAILAGGLINTQYF	TGTGCCAGCAGCTTAGCCATCCTAGCGGGAGGTCTGATCAATACGCAGTATTTT
-	-	TRBV7-2	TRBJ2-7	CASSLWGPSSYEQYF	TGTGCCAGCAGCTTATGGGGGCCCAGCTCCTACGAGCAGTACTTC
-	TRBD1	TRBV9	TRBJ2-5	CASSVGALGQGHQETQYF	TGTGCCAGCAGCGTAGGAGCTCTGGGACAGGGGCACCAAGAGACCCAGTACTTC
-	TRBD1	TRBV28	TRBJ1-4	CASSSPTGLHEKLFF	TGTGCCAGCAGTTCCCCGACAGGGCTCCATGAAAAACTGTTTTTT
-	-	TRBV28	TRBJ2-4	CASSLSVMEYIQYF	TGTGCCAGCAGTTTGAGTGTAATGGAATACATTCAGTACTTC
-	-	TRBV6-1	TRBJ2-7	CASSARAYEQYF	TGTGCCAGCAGTGCAAGGGCTTACGAGCAGTACTTC
once	-	TRBV6-6	TRBJ1-2	CASSYSMNLFYGYTF	TGTGCCAGCAGTTACTCGATGAATTTGTTCTATGGCTACACCTTC
-	TRBD2	TRBV29-1	TRBJ2-7	CSVGTSGISYEQYF	TGCAGCGTGGGGACTAGCGGTATCTCCTACGAGCAGTACTTC
few	-	TRBV5-1	TRBJ1-2	CASSQVSGDYGYTF	TGCGCCAGCAGCCAGGTCTCAGGAGACTATGGCTACACCTTC
-	-	TRBV7-2	TRBJ1-2	CASEDDYGYTF	TGTGCCAGTGAGGATGACTATGGCTACACCTTC
-	TRBD1	TRBV6-5	TRBJ2-7	CASSLRQGVYEQYF	TGTGCCAGCAGTCTACGACAGGGAGTCTACGAGCAGTACTTC
-	-	TRBV6-5	TRBJ1-2	CASSYVSGRGDYTF	TGTGCCAGCAGTTACGTTTCTGGTCGGGGAGACTACACCTTC
-	TRBD2	TRBV4-1	TRBJ2-3	CASSQEGSGGARDTQYF	TGCGCCAGCAGCCAAGAAGGTAGCGGGGGGGCAAGGGATACGCAGTATTTT